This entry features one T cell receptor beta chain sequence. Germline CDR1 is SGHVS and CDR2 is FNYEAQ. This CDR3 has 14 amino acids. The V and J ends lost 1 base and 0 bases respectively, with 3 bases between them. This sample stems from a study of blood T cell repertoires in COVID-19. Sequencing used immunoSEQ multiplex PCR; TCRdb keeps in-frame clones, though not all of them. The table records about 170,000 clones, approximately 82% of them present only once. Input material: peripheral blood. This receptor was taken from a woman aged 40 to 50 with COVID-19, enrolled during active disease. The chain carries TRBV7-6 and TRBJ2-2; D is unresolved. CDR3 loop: CASSLVSNTGELFF. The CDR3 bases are TGTGCCAGCAGCTTAGTCTCGAACACCGGGGAGCTGTTTTTT.